This T cell receptor beta chain was sequenced for a study of blood T cell repertoires in COVID-19. Study background: Specimens from acute and convalescent COVID-19 originated in the United States, Italy and Spain. The cDNA or gDNA used as material had been derived from T cells, B-cell-depleted T cells, or PBMCs.

This CDR3 contains 14 residues. V shed 0 bases and J shed 6 bases, with 11 bases lying between them. Germline CDR1 MNHEY, CDR2 SVGEGT. This clone has a single count. As processed by the authors: Reference gene primer amplification in the assay estimated nucleated cell counts. Only in-frame clones appear in the TCRdb table, and some are missing; sequencing was by immunoSEQ multiplex PCR. V and J calls and clone size are as listed in that table; D and trimming were resolved from the DNA. The profile shows fewer than 150,000 clones, approximately 84% of them singletons. Sequencing was carried out using peripheral blood. This sequence was found in a woman in her 30s who had recovered from COVID-19. The chain is built from TRBV6-2 or TRBV6-3 and TRBJ1-1; D gene unclear. CDR3 DNA sequence: TGTGCCAGCAGTTACTCGGAGGACCGTTCTGAAGCTTTCTTT. It specifies CASSYSEDRSEAFF.